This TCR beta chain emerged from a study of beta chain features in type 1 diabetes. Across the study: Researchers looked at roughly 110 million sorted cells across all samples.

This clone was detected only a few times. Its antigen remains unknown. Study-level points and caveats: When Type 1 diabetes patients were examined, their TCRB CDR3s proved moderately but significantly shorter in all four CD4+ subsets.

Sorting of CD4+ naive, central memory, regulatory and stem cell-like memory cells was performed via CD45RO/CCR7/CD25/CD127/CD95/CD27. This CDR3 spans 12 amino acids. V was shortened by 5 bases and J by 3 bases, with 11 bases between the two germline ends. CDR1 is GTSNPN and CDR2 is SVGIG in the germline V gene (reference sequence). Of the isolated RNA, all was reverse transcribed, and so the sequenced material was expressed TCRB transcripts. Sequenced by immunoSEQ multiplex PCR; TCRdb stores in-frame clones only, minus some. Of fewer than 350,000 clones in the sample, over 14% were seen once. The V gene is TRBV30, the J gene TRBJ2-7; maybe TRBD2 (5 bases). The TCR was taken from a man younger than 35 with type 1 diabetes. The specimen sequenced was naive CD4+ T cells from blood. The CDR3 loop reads CAWSGIFYEQYF. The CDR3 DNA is TGTGCCTGGTCCGGGATCTTCTACGAGCAGTACTTC.